One and the same sample provided the 17 T cell receptor beta chains below, sequenced in a study of blood T cell repertoires in COVID-19. TCRdb's table, derived via immunoSEQ multiplex PCR, lists solely in-frame clones and lacks some. The data show approximately 26,000 clones, with more than 85% seen just once and about 1.9% held by the top ten. The sequenced sample consisted of peripheral blood. All receptors come from a human donor in a cohort sampled during active COVID-19.

This chain joins TRBV24-1 and TRBJ2-5; maybe TRBD2 (5 bases). Germline loops: CDR1 KGHDR, CDR2 SFDVKD. This CDR3 contains 12 residues. V was clipped by 5 bases and J by 4 bases, with 7 bases between them. The CDR3 loop reads CATSGRAETQYF. The CDR3 region has the DNA TGTGCCACCAGTGGGCGGGCAGAGACCCAGTACTTC.

This clone was seen a single time. The CDR3 spells CASSSTGNTEAFF. The CDR3 region has the DNA TGTGCCAGCAGCTCAACAGGGAACACTGAAGCTTTCTTT. The rearrangement joins TRBV6-5 to TRBJ1-1; TRBD1 is a possible D gene (5 bases). Deletions cut 6 bases from V and 1 base from J, with 9 bases between. From germline, CDR1 is MNHEY and CDR2 SVGAGI. The CDR3 has 13 amino acids.

The chain combines TRBV7-9 with TRBJ2-7; tentatively, D is TRBD1 (5 bases). Germline V lookup: CDR1 SEHNR, CDR2 FQNEAQ (reference sequence). Deletions cut 2 bases from V and 6 bases from J, with 14 bases between. This CDR3 region has 14 residues. CDR3 protein: CASSLTARQFEQYF. For the CDR3, the DNA is TGTGCCAGCAGCTTAACCGCTAGACAGTTCGAGCAGTACTTC.

The rearrangement links TRBV11-2 to TRBJ2-7, with 8 bases that match TRBD1. The CDR3 spans 14 residues. V trimming: 3 bases; J trimming: 6 bases; junction bases outside the gene matches: 7. Germline V CDR1 and CDR2: SGHAT, FQNNGV. CDR3: CASSFVQGAVEQYF. For the CDR3, the DNA is TGTGCCAGCAGCTTTGTTCAGGGGGCGGTCGAGCAGTACTTC.

The gene calls are TRBV28 and TRBJ2-7; 8 nucleotides agree with TRBD1. There are 14 residues in the CDR3. The germline CDR1 and CDR2 sequences are MDHEN and SYDVKM. The V and J ends lost 10 bases and 3 bases, in that order; junction bases with no gene match: 11. The CDR3 DNA is TGTGCCACCGGATACGGGACAGGTTTCTACGAGCAGTACTTC. Translated: CATGYGTGFYEQYF.

The V and J genes are TRBV12-3 or TRBV12-4 and TRBJ2-3, with 7 bases lining up with TRBD2. The CDR3 has 13 amino acids. Germline trimming cut 7 bases from V and 4 bases from J; bases unmatched to any gene: 5. The CDR3 spells CASNPSGADTQYF. CDR3 sequence (DNA): TGTGCCAGCAATCCCAGCGGGGCAGATACGCAGTATTTT.

The chain links TRBV29-1 to TRBJ2-3, with 7 bases matching TRBD1. V lost 7 bases, J lost 2 bases, and 3 bases stayed unmatched. Germline V gives CDR1 SQVTM, CDR2 ANQGSEA. CDR3 length: 12 residues. CDR3 residues: CSGDSDTDTQYF. The CDR3, as DNA: TGCAGCGGGGACAGCGACACAGATACGCAGTATTTT.

The rearrangement joins TRBV7-9 to TRBJ1-1, with a weak D call TRBD1 (5 bases). Germline CDR1 SEHNR, CDR2 FQNEAQ (reference sequence). Between the trimmed V and J ends, which lost 3 bases and 6 bases, there was a span of 11 bases. This CDR3 has 13 residues. CDR3: CASSLRQGSEAFF. CDR3 nucleotides: TGTGCCAGCAGCTTGAGGCAGGGCTCTGAAGCTTTCTTT. Full variable domain (missing parts from reference TRBV7-9 and TRBJ1-1): DTGVSQNPRHKITKRGQNVTFRCDPISEHNRLYWYRQTLGQGPEFLTYFQNEAQLEKSRLLSDRFSAERPKGSFSTLEIQRTEQGDSAMYLCASSLRQGSEAFFGQGTRLTVV.

V and J are TRBV28 and TRBJ1-1; no firm D call. The CDR3 loop spans 14 amino acids. Deletions cut 5 bases from V and 1 base from J, with 11 bases between. Germline V CDR1 and CDR2: MDHEN, SYDVKM. CDR3: CASSPSTANTEAFF. CDR3 nucleotides: TGTGCCAGCAGTCCATCGACTGCGAACACTGAAGCTTTCTTT.

V is TRBV27 and J is TRBJ2-7, with D uncertain. The length of the CDR3 is 13 residues. Trimming removed 5 bases at V and 0 bases at J, with 8 bases between. Germline CDR1 and CDR2: MNHEY and SMNVEV (reference sequence). The CDR3 loop reads CASSPRSSYEQYF. As DNA, the CDR3 is TGTGCCAGCAGTCCTAGGAGCTCCTACGAGCAGTACTTC.

The chain employs TRBV7-8 and TRBJ2-3; D gene ambiguous. There are 13 residues in the CDR3. Trimming removed 5 bases at V and 6 bases at J, with 12 bases between. The germline V gene has CDR1 SGHVS and CDR2 FQNEAQ. CDR3 sequence: CASSRAQRDTQYF. CDR3 in DNA: TGTGCCAGCAGCCGGGCCCAGAGGGATACGCAGTATTTT.

This rearrangement joins TRBV7-9 to TRBJ2-1; 7 bases match TRBD2. The CDR3 consists of 15 residues. Germline trimming cut 2 bases from V and 7 bases from J; bases unmatched to any gene: 8. Germline V gene lookup returns CDR1 SEHNR and CDR2 FQNEAQ (reference sequence). This chain's CDR3 is CASSLHLADRNEQFF. The CDR3 bases are TGTGCCAGCAGCTTACACCTAGCGGATAGGAATGAGCAGTTCTTC.

V usage is TRBV5-1 and J usage is TRBJ2-7, with 8 bases lining up with TRBD1. CDR1 and CDR2 from the germline V gene are SGHRS and YFSETQ. The CDR3 has 14 amino acids. The V segment lost 0 bases and the J segment 4 bases; nucleotides outside the gene matches: 3. The CDR3 spells CASSLEQGGYEQYF. In nucleotides, the CDR3 is TGCGCCAGCAGCTTGGAACAGGGGGGATACGAGCAGTACTTC. Full variable domain (remainder filled in from reference TRBV5-1 and TRBJ2-7): KAGVTQTPRYLIKTRGQQVTLSCSPISGHRSVSWYQQTPGQGLQFLFEYFSETQRNKGNFPGRFSGRQFSNSRSEMNVSTLELGDSALYLCASSLEQGGYEQYFGPGTRLTVT.

V and J are TRBV19 and TRBJ1-4; perhaps TRBD1 as D (5 bases). V lost 9 bases and J lost 7, with 18 bases in between. In germline, CDR1 is LNHDA, CDR2 SQIVND (reference sequence). This CDR3 has 14 amino acids. Written as DNA, the CDR3 is TGTGCCAGCCGAAATCCGGGCGGGGGTGAAAAACTGTTTTTT. Its translation: CASRNPGGGEKLFF.

V and J are TRBV10-2 and TRBJ1-2, with 7 bases identical to TRBD1. In germline, CDR1 is WSHSY, CDR2 SAAADI. This CDR3 is 14 amino acids long. After removal of 2 bases from V and 4 bases from J, the junction contained 4 bases not matched to a gene. The CDR3 DNA is TGCGCCAGCAGTGAGAGAACAGGGGCCTATGGCTACACCTTC. Protein product: CASSERTGAYGYTF.

The CDR3 sequence is CASSLAGTLSGNTIYF. The CDR3, as DNA: TGCGCCAGCAGCTTGGCAGGAACCCTCTCTGGAAACACCATATATTTT. This chain connects TRBV5-1 to TRBJ1-3; D is undetermined. CDR1 is SGHRS and CDR2 is YFSETQ in the germline V gene. The CDR3 runs to 16 residues. Trimming took off 0 bases at V and 0 bases at J, with 10 bases between the two ends. The full variable domain, rest sourced from reference TRBV5-1 and TRBJ1-3, is KAGVTQTPRYLIKTRGQQVTLSCSPISGHRSVSWYQQTPGQGLQFLFEYFSETQRNKGNFPGRFSGRQFSNSRSEMNVSTLELGDSALYLCASSLAGTLSGNTIYFGEGSWLTVV.

This chain connects TRBV6-5 to TRBJ1-1, with D uncertain. The CDR3 is made up of 14 amino acids. V lost 6 bases to trimming and J lost 1 base, with 12 bases between them. The germline CDR1 and CDR2 sequences are MNHEY and SVGAGI. CDR3 sequence: CASRQPRGNTEAFF. CDR3 in DNA: TGTGCCAGCAGGCAGCCGAGAGGGAACACTGAAGCTTTCTTT.